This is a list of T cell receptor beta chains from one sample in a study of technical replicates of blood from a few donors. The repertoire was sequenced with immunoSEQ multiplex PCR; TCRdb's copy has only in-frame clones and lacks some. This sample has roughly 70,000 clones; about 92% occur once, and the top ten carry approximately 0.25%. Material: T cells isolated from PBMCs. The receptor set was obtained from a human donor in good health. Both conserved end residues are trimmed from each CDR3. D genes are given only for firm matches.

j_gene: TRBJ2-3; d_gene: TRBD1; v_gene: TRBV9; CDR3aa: ASSRDRGQDTQY
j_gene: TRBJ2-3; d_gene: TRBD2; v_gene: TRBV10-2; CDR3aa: ASSERLAADTQY
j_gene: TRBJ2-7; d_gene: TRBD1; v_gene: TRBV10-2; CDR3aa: ASSETQTGNGYEQY
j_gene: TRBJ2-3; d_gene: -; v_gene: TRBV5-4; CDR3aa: ASMSGTSTDTQY
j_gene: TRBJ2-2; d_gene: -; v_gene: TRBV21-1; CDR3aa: ASSLPFPSGGLCTGELF
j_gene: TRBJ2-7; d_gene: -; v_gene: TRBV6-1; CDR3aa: ASSESRVAAYEQY
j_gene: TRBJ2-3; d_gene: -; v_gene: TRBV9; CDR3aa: ASSVAGGFTDTQY
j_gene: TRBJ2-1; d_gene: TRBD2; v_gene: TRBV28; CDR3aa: ASSKGLADRVEQF
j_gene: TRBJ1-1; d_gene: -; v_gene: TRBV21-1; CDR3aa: ASSKTVEGMNTEAF
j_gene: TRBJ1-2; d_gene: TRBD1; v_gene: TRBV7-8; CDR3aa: ASSLPVTGQGGAYGYT
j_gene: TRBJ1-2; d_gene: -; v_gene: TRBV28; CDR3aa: ASSSLWAANYGYT
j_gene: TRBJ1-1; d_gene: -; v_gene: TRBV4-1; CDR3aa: ASSQDKGGPGGTEAF
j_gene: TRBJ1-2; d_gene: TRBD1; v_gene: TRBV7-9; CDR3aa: ASSFGTGTYGYT
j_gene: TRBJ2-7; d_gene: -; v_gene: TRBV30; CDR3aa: AWSAWKDYGSYEQY
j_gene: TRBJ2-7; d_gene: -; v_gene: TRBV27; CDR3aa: ASSRQGTGEQY
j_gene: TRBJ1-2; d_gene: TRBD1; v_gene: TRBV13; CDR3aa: ASSYRTGGDYGYT
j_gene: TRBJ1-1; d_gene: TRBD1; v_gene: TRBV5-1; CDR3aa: ASSFTGGLNTEAF
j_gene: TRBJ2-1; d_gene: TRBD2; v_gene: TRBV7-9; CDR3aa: ASSLGGGTSGSYEQF
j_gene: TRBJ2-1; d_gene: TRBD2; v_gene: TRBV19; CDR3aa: ASSVTSGGRHNEQF
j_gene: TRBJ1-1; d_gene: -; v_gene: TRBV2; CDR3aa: ASSEALQGEAF
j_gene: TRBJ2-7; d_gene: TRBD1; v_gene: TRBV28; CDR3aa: ASSLSGQGALEQY
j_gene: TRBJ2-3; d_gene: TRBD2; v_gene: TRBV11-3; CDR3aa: ASSLGAGGTDTQY
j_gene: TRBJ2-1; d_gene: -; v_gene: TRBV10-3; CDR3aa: AISEQGETSSYNEQF
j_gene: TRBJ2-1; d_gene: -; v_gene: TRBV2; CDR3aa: ASAPTGSSYNEQF
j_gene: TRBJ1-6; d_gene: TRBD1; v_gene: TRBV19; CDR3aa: ASTDRGSPLH
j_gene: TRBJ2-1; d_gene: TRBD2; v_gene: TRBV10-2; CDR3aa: ASTLAGGALNNEQF
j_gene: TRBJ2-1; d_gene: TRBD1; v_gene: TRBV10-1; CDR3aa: ASSLTGANEQF
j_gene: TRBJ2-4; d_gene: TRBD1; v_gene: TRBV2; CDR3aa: ASSDWGQAKNIQY
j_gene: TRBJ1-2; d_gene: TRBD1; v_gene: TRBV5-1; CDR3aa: ASSLYAQGGHGYT
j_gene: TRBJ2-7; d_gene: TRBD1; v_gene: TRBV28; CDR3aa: ASISHRDRGAGQPYEQY
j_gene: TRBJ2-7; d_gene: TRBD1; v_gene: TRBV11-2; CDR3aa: ASRRTGVAYEQY
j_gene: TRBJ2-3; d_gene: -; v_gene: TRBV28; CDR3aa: ASTMDSTHTQY
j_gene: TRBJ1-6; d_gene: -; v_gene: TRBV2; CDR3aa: ASSAGSGNSPLH
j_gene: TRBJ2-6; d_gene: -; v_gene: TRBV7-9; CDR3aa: ASSSTKNSGANVLT
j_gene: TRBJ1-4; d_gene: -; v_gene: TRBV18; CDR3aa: ASSPSHEATNEKLF
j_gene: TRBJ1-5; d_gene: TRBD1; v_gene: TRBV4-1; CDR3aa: ASSQMGQGHQPQH
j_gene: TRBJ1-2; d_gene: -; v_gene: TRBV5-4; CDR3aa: ASSLAGQSAGYT
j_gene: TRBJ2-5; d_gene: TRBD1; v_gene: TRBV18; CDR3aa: ASSPPTGVETQY
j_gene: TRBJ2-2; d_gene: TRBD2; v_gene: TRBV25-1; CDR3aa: ASNLAGATGELF
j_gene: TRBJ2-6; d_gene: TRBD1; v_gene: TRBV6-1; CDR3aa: ASSAFGQGGANVLT
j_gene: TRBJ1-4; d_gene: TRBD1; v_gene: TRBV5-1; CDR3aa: ASSLGLGQANEKLF